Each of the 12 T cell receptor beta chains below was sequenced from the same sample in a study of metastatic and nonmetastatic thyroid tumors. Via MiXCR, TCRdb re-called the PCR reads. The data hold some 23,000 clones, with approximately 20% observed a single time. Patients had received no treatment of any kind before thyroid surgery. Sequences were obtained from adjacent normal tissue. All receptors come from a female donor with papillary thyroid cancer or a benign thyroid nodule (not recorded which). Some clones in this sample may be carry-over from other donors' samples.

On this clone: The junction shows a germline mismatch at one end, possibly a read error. The DNA for the CDR3 is TGCAGTTCTAGTCGCAAGCGGGTGAGGATCGACGAGCAGTACTTC. Protein product: CSSSRKRVRIDEQYF. J is TRBJ2-7 and V is TRBV20-1, with D perhaps TRBD2 (6 bases). This CDR3 comprises 15 residues. Germline V gene data show CDR1 as DFQATT and CDR2 as SNEGSKA (reference sequence).

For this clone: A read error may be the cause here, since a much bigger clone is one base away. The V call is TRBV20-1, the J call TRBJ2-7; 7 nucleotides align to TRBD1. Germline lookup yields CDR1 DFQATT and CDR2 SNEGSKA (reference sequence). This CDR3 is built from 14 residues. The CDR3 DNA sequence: TGCAGTTCTAGCCACAGGGGCGCAAGCTACGGGCAGTACTTC. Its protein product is CSSSHRGASYGQYF.

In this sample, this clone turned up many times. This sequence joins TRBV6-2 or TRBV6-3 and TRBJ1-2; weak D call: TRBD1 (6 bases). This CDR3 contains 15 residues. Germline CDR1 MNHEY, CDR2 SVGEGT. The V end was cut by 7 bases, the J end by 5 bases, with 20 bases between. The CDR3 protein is CASTKRGVYSYGYTF. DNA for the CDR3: TGTGCCAGCACCAAGAGGGGGGTCTACTCATATGGCTACACCTTC.

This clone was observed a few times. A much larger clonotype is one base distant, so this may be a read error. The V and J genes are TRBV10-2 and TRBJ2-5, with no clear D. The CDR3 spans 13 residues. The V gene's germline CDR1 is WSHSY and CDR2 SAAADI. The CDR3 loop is CASSRPPQETRYF. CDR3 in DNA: TGCGCCAGCAGTAGGCCCCCCCAAGAGACCCGGTACTTC.

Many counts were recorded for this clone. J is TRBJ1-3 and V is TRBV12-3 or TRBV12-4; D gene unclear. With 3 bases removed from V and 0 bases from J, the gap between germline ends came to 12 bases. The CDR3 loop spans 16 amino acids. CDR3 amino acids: CASSFAGRGSGNTIYF. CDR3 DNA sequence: TGTGCCAGCAGTTTCGCCGGCCGCGGCTCTGGAAACACCATATATTTT.

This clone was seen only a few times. The CDR3 coding sequence is TGTGCCAGCAGCCCGAGGGTCATTTATAGCACAGATACGCAGTATTTT. This encodes CASSPRVIYSTDTQYF. The V and J genes are TRBV12-3 or TRBV12-4 and TRBJ2-3, with D possibly being TRBD2 (5 bases). Trimming took off 6 bases at V and 0 bases at J, with 16 bases between the two ends. This CDR3 is 16 amino acids long.

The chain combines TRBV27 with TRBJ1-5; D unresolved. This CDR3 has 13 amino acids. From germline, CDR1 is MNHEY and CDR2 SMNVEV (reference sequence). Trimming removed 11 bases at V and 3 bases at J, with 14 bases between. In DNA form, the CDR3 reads TGTGCCCGCAAACAGAATATCAATCAGCCCCAGCATTTT. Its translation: CARKQNINQPQHF.

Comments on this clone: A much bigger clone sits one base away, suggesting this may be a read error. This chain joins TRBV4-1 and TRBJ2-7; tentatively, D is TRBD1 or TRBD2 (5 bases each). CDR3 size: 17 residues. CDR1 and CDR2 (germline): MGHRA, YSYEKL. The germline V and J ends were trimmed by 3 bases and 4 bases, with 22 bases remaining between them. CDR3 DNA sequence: TGCGCCAGCAGCCAGGCCATTAAAGGGGCTAGCACATACGAGCAGTACTTC. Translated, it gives CASSQAIKGASTYEQYF.

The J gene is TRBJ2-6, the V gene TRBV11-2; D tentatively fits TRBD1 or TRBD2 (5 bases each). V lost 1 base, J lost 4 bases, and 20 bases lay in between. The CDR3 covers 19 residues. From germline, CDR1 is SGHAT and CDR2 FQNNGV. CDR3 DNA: TGTGCCAGCAGCTTAGGCCTTCAGGGACCCCTGGTGGGGGCCAACGTCCTGACTTTC. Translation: CASSLGLQGPLVGANVLTF.

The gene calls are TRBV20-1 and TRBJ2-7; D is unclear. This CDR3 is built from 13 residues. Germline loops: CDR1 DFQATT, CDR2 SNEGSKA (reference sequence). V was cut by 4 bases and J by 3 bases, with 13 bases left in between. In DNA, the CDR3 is TGCAGTGCTATTGACCCGAGAGACTACGAGCAGTACTTC. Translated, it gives CSAIDPRDYEQYF.

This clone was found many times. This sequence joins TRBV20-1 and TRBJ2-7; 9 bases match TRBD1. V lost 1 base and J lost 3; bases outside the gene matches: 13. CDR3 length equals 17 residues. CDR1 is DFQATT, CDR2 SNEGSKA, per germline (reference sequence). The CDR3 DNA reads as TGCAGTGCTAGAGGGGCGAGGGGGACAGGGAAAAACTACGAGCAGTACTTC. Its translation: CSARGARGTGKNYEQYF.

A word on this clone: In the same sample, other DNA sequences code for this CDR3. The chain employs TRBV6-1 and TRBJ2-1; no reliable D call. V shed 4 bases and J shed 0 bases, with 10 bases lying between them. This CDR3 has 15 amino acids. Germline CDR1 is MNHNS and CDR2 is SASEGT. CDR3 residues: CASSGRTSSYNEQFF. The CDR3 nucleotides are TGTGCCAGCAGTGGTCGGACCAGCTCCTACAATGAGCAGTTCTTC.